These 30 T cell receptor beta chains were sequenced from one sample in a study of T cells in Graves' hyperthyroidism and ophthalmopathy. Researchers took RNA transcripts and amplified the TCR beta CDR3 regions from them. The HTBI set primed first-round TCR CDR3 RT-PCR. TCRdb re-derived calls from the multiplex PCR reads in MiXCR, one entry per CDR3 protein. Here the sample spans around 540,000 distinct CDR3 sequences, roughly 50% being singletons. Sequenced: peripheral blood or thyroid tissue (not recorded which). These TCRs come from a woman aged 18-29 years with Graves' hyperthyroidism.

This clonotype was counted between two and nine times. CDR3 region: CASSWDRTTEAFF. CDR3 coding DNA: TGTGCCAGCAGCTGGGACAGAACCACTGAAGCTTTCTTT. The gene calls are TRBV7-2 and TRBJ1-1; 7 positions agree with TRBD1. J was trimmed by 4 bases and V by 4 bases; bases with no gene match: 3. Germline loops: CDR1 SGHTA, CDR2 FQGNSA. The CDR3 has 13 amino acids.

This chain connects TRBV2 to TRBJ2-2, with TRBD2 identical over 8 bases. Per germline, CDR1 SNHLY and CDR2 FYNNEI. Germline trimming cut 7 bases from V and 5 bases from J; bases unmatched to any gene: 9. The CDR3 runs 15 residues. CDR3 sequence (DNA): TGTGCCAGCAACCAAGCGGGAGACGGGACCGGGGAGCTGTTTTTT. Its translation is CASNQAGDGTGELFF.

This clonotype was picked up a small number of times. This chain connects TRBV19 to TRBJ1-5; 8 bases agree with TRBD1. The CDR3 contains 16 residues. V trimming: 5 bases; J trimming: 6 bases; junction bases outside the gene matches: 12. Germline CDR1 reads LNHDA; CDR2 reads SQIVND (reference sequence). The CDR3 region is CASSVPPRGQGQPQHF. In DNA, the CDR3 is TGTGCCAGTAGTGTGCCCCCCAGGGGGCAGGGTCAGCCCCAGCATTTT.

This rearrangement joins TRBV12-3 or TRBV12-4 to TRBJ2-7; D is undetermined. The CDR3 contains 14 residues. Trimming removed 8 bases at V and 0 bases at J, with 14 bases between. For the CDR3, the DNA is TGTGCCAGCTCTCATACCAGCTTCTCCTACGAGCAGTACTTC. It is translated as CASSHTSFSYEQYF.

Many counts were recorded for this clonotype. The chain is built from TRBV7-8 and TRBJ1-1, with unresolved D. V was trimmed by 1 base and J by 8 bases, leaving 14 bases between them. This CDR3 region has 14 residues. CDR1 is SGHVS and CDR2 is FQNEAQ in the germline V gene. CDR3 bases: TGTGCCAGCAGCTTAGACCGTCGGATGCCGGAAGCTTTCTTT. Its protein product is CASSLDRRMPEAFF. The full variable domain, its missing parts supplied by reference TRBV7-8 and TRBJ1-1, is GAGVSQSPRYKVAKRGQDVALRCDPISGHVSLFWYQQALGQGPEFLTYFQNEAQLDKSGLPSDRFFAERPEGSVSTLKIQRTQQEDSAVYLCASSLDRRMPEAFFGQGTRLTVV.

The chain recombines TRBV10-3 with TRBJ1-2; the D gene is possibly TRBD1 (5 bases). Germline loops: CDR1 ENHRY, CDR2 SYGVKD. This CDR3 is 13 amino acids long. V was trimmed by 5 bases and J by 5 bases, leaving 12 bases between them. CDR3 DNA: TGTGCCATCAGTCGGGGTCGGGGGTATGGCTACACCTTC. This sequence encodes CAISRGRGYGYTF.

The sample holds many counts of this clonotype. This chain uses TRBV29-1 with TRBJ1-4; a weak D match, TRBD1 (6 bases). The CDR3 extends over 14 amino acids. V was shortened by 1 base and J by 8 bases, with 14 bases between the two germline ends. Per germline, CDR1 SQVTM and CDR2 ANQGSEA. The CDR3 protein is CSVEVGGFGEKLFF. Written as DNA, the CDR3 is TGCAGCGTTGAAGTGGGGGGCTTTGGGGAAAAACTGTTTTTT.

The CDR3 region has the DNA TGTGCCAGCAGCGCGATCCGGGCAGGGCCGCAAGAGACCCAGTACTTC. This codes for CASSAIRAGPQETQYF. V is TRBV7-3 and J is TRBJ2-5, with D perhaps TRBD1 (5 bases). V lost 5 bases and J lost 2, with 18 bases in between. CDR1 is SGHTA and CDR2 is FQGTGA in the germline V gene. This CDR3 has 16 residues.

The CDR3 DNA reads TGCAGTGAGTTCGGCGGGAGGGCATACGAGACCCAGTACTTC. Translating gives CSEFGGRAYETQYF. The chain combines TRBV20-1 with TRBJ2-5; the match to TRBD2 covers 9 bases. The germline gives CDR1 DFQATT, CDR2 SNEGSKA (reference sequence). Trimming at V came to 7 bases and at J to 5 bases, leaving 11 bases not matched to a gene. The CDR3 covers 14 residues.

The chain recombines TRBV9 with TRBJ1-2; TRBD1 matches 7 bases. The J segment lost 2 bases and the V segment lost 6 bases, leaving 16 bases of the junction unmatched. CDR3 length equals 17 residues. From germline, CDR1 is SGDLS and CDR2 YYNGEE. CDR3 region: CASNLPGGIYGNYGYTF. The CDR3 coding sequence is TGTGCCAGCAACCTTCCAGGGGGGATATACGGGAACTATGGCTACACCTTC.

This clonotype was observed a few times. V is TRBV7-2 and J is TRBJ2-3; D is possibly TRBD2 (5 bases). Germline CDR1 is SGHTA and CDR2 is FQGNSA. The V and J ends lost 4 bases and 4 bases respectively, with 6 bases between them. The length of the CDR3 is 12 residues. CDR3 nucleotides: TGTGCCAGCAGCTATAGCGCAGATACGCAGTATTTT. Protein: CASSYSADTQYF.

The chain links TRBV7-3 to TRBJ1-5; maybe TRBD1 (5 bases). The germline V and J ends were trimmed by 3 bases and 5 bases, with 14 bases remaining between them. Germline V lookup: CDR1 SGHTA, CDR2 FQGTGA. This CDR3 has 15 amino acids. CDR3 loop: CASSFGRRGDQPQHF. DNA for the CDR3: TGTGCCAGCAGCTTTGGCAGGAGGGGCGATCAGCCCCAGCATTTT.

This rearrangement joins TRBV7-2 to TRBJ2-7; 9 bases agree with TRBD1. Germline loops: CDR1 SGHTA, CDR2 FQGNSA. V dropped 11 bases and J dropped 3; count of bases not matched to a gene: 5. This CDR3 is 12 amino acids long. CDR3 region: CAGGTGYYEQYF. The CDR3 DNA sequence: TGTGCCGGGGGGACAGGGTACTACGAGCAGTACTTC.

The chain uses TRBV7-2 and TRBJ2-7; D is unresolved. Trimming cost V 3 bases and J 0 bases, with 9 bases left between them. The length of the CDR3 is 14 residues. Germline V lookup: CDR1 SGHTA, CDR2 FQGNSA. The CDR3 DNA reads as TGTGCCAGCAGCTTCCGGGCCCTCTCCTACGAGCAGTACGTC. Its protein product is CASSFRALSYEQYV.

The CDR3 region has the DNA TGCAGCGCTGCGGACTACTCCTACGAGCAGTACTTC. Translating it yields CSAADYSYEQYF. The genes are TRBV29-1 and TRBJ2-7; maybe TRBD2 (6 bases). The CDR3 has 12 amino acids. In germline, CDR1 is SQVTM, CDR2 ANQGSEA. V was trimmed by 7 bases and J by 0 bases, leaving 10 bases between them.

This clonotype occurred a few times. The rearrangement uses TRBV19 and TRBJ2-7, with D tentatively TRBD2 (7 bases). This CDR3 spans 14 amino acids. The V end was cut by 6 bases, the J end by 2 bases, with 14 bases between. CDR1 LNHDA and CDR2 SQIVND come from the germline V gene (reference sequence). The CDR3 nucleotides read TGTGCCAGTAGCCAAGGGGGGACTACCTACGAGCAGTACTTC. Residues: CASSQGGTTYEQYF.

The V gene is TRBV13, the J gene TRBJ2-7; 7 bases are a match to TRBD1. CDR3 length: 13 residues. V shed 8 bases, J shed 2 bases, and the junction held 6 bases outside the gene matches. CDR1 and CDR2 (germline): PRHDT, FYEKMQ (reference sequence). This chain's CDR3 is CASPWDRAYEQYF. The CDR3 DNA reads as TGTGCCAGCCCCTGGGACAGAGCCTACGAGCAGTACTTC.

This clonotype was observed many times. The chain combines TRBV2 with TRBJ1-2; the D gene is possibly TRBD1 (5 bases). With 0 bases removed from V and 0 bases from J, the gap between germline ends came to 5 bases. Germline CDR1 is SNHLY and CDR2 is FYNNEI. The CDR3 loop spans 14 amino acids. CDR3 nucleotide sequence: TGTGCCAGCAGTGAAGCCAGGGCTAACTATGGCTACACCTTC. Translation gives CASSEARANYGYTF.

This clonotype has a count of ten or more. V usage is TRBV15 and J usage is TRBJ1-2; D perhaps matches TRBD1 (6 bases). Per germline, CDR1 LNHNV and CDR2 YYDKDF (reference sequence). Trimming removed 0 bases from V and 0 bases from J, with 14 bases in between. The CDR3 has 17 amino acids. The CDR3 here is CATSRDHRTEANYGYTF. The CDR3 DNA follows: TGTGCCACCAGCAGAGATCATAGGACAGAAGCTAACTATGGCTACACCTTC.

V is TRBV24-1 and J is TRBJ2-5; 12 nucleotides line up with TRBD2. The CDR3 has 19 amino acids. The J segment lost 5 bases and the V segment lost 4 bases, leaving 16 bases of the junction unmatched. Germline CDR1 reads KGHDR; CDR2 reads SFDVKD. CDR3 sequence: CATSDVHSRTSGNTETQYF. In DNA form, the CDR3 reads TGTGCCACCAGTGACGTACACTCACGGACTAGCGGGAACACGGAGACCCAGTACTTC.

This chain links TRBV5-1 with TRBJ1-1; D possibly corresponds to TRBD1 (6 bases). CDR3 length: 14 residues. Germline CDR1 SGHRS, CDR2 YFSETQ. The V end lost 6 bases, the J end lost 5 bases, and 17 bases lay between the germline ends. CDR3 amino acids: CASTFGGGRTEAFF. For the CDR3, the DNA is TGCGCCAGCACCTTCGGAGGGGGGAGGACTGAAGCTTTCTTT.

This chain joins TRBV5-4 and TRBJ1-1; a possible D gene is TRBD1 (6 bases). The length of the CDR3 is 14 residues. The V and J ends lost 1 base and 5 bases respectively, with 12 bases between them. Germline values: CDR1 SGHNT, CDR2 YYREEE (reference sequence). This CDR3 reads CASSLIGGSTEAFF. As DNA, the CDR3 is TGTGCCAGCAGCTTGATAGGGGGGAGTACTGAAGCTTTCTTT.

This clonotype has only a few counts. The chain has TRBV25-1 and TRBJ2-7, with 7 bases matching TRBD2. The CDR3 totals 14 residues. The V gene end was trimmed by 8 bases and the J gene end by 1 base; junction bases not matched to a gene: 8. In germline, CDR1 is MGHDK, CDR2 SYGVNS. The CDR3 loop reads CASSGSSGSYEQYF. The CDR3 coding sequence is TGTGCCAGCTCAGGATCTAGCGGATCCTACGAGCAGTACTTC.

A word on this clonotype: A read error may produce the germline difference seen at one junction end. This chain joins TRBV7-9 and TRBJ1-5, with 10 bases lining up with TRBD1. In germline, CDR1 is SEHNR, CDR2 FQNEAQ (reference sequence). The CDR3 has 17 residues. The CDR3 is CVSSRRGQGLSNQPQHF. Here the CDR3 DNA reads TGTGTCAGCAGCCGTAGGGGACAGGGGCTCTCGAACCAGCCCCAGCATTTT.

This clonotype was counted ten times or more. V gene TRBV2 combines with J gene TRBJ1-2, with D unclear. Germline CDR1 reads SNHLY; CDR2 reads FYNNEI. Trimming left V 1 base short and J 4 bases short, with 7 bases between. The CDR3 has 13 amino acids. The CDR3 protein is CASSEDGAYGYTF. CDR3 DNA sequence: TGTGCCAGCAGTGAAGACGGAGCCTATGGCTACACCTTC.

This clonotype was detected a few times. The chain employs TRBV10-3 and TRBJ1-1; tentatively, D is TRBD1 (6 bases). Trimming pared 10 bases from V and 5 bases from J, leaving 23 bases between. Looked up from germline, CDR1 is ENHRY and CDR2 is SYGVKD. The CDR3 is 15 residues long. The CDR3 here is CASSRKGKTGTEAFF. The CDR3 DNA is TGTGCCAGCAGCCGAAAGGGAAAGACAGGAACTGAAGCTTTCTTT.

The chain recombines TRBV6-6 with TRBJ2-5; no definite D call. Trimming removed 5 bases from V and 5 bases from J, with 12 bases in between. The CDR3 totals 13 residues. Germline CDR1 is MNHNY and CDR2 is SVGAGI (reference sequence). The CDR3 region has the DNA TGTGCCAGCAGTCAAACGATCCGGGAGACCCAGTACTTC. It specifies CASSQTIRETQYF.

The rearrangement links TRBV7-9 to TRBJ1-6; possibly TRBD1 for D (6 bases). Germline V gene lookup returns CDR1 SEHNR and CDR2 FQNEAQ (reference sequence). V was cut by 8 bases and J by 8 bases, with 16 bases left in between. This CDR3 is built from 14 residues. CDR3 sequence reads: CASSPRGWDSPLHF. In DNA form, the CDR3 reads TGTGCCAGCTCACCAAGGGGGTGGGATTCACCCCTCCACTTT.

This clonotype has a count of ten or more. V usage is TRBV29-1 and J usage is TRBJ2-2; the D call may be TRBD1 or TRBD2 (6 bases each). CDR1 and CDR2 from the germline V gene are SQVTM and ANQGSEA. The CDR3 has 13 amino acids. Written as DNA, the CDR3 is TGCGGAGGGGGACGTTCGAACACCGGGGAGCTGTTTTTT. This codes for CGGGRSNTGELFF.

The chain has TRBV2 and TRBJ2-2; no clear D. Trimming shortened V by 6 bases and J by 5 bases, and 10 bases separated the two germline ends. The CDR3 has 13 amino acids. From germline, CDR1 is SNHLY and CDR2 FYNNEI. CDR3: CASSVELTGELFF. CDR3 nucleotide sequence: TGTGCCAGCAGCGTGGAACTAACCGGGGAGCTGTTTTTT.